This T cell receptor beta chain was sequenced for a study of sequential checkpoint blockade in melanoma. Study in general: Arm A got nivolumab then ipilimumab; arm B the reverse, 1:1. TCRbeta immunosequencing was performed on DNA from more than 75 pretreatment melanoma tumor samples.

The germline CDR1 and CDR2 sequences are SGDLS and YYNGEE. The CDR3 has 13 amino acids. The V and J ends lost 0 bases and 1 base respectively, with 4 bases between them. Treatment specified: randomized to nivolumab then ipilimumab (arm A) or the reverse (arm B). No patient had prior DNA-damaging chemotherapy. Repertoires were generated with immunoSEQ multiplex PCR, while TCRdb's copy carries only in-frame clones and drops some. The sample yields 15,000 to 20,000 clones, roughly two thirds seen once. This clone was detected only a few times. The sample here was tumor tissue (inferred from file names), taken from a patient given nivolumab and ipilimumab in sequence. This chain joins TRBV9 and TRBJ1-1; D ambiguous. This TCR was sampled from a human donor with melanoma. The CDR3 DNA follows: TGTGCCAGCAGCGTAGACGGGAACACTGAAGCTTTCTTT. It is translated as CASSVDGNTEAFF.